The rows below give T cell receptor beta chains drawn from one sample of a study of T cell responses to AZD1222 COVID-19 vaccine. Sequenced by immunoSEQ multiplex PCR; TCRdb stores in-frame clones only, minus some. The repertoire holds 98,000 or so clones, with approximately 89% as singletons. The source was peripheral blood, collected on day 0 of AZD1222 vaccination. Source of these receptors: an adult in good health. Each CDR3 is given with its conserved first and last residue. D genes are given only for firm matches.

>TRBJ1-6|TRBV25-1|-
CASSATRAGNNSPLHF
TGTGCCAGCAGTGCTACCAGGGCAGGGAATAATTCACCCCTCCACTTT
>TRBJ1-6|TRBV7-3|-
CASSLNLPGAYSPLHF
TGTGCCAGCAGCTTGAACCTTCCGGGAGCTTATTCACCCCTCCACTTT
>TRBJ1-1|TRBV3-1/TRBV3-2|-
CASSQDGKRSEAFF
TGTGCCAGCAGCCAAGATGGGAAAAGGAGTGAAGCTTTCTTT
>TRBJ1-3|TRBV15|TRBD1
CATSRDRGAGNTIYF
TGTGCCACCAGCCGAGACAGGGGGGCAGGAAACACCATATATTTT
>TRBJ2-2|TRBV3-1/TRBV3-2|-
CASSKNTGELFF
TGTGCCAGCAGCAAAAACACCGGGGAGCTGTTTTTT
>TRBJ2-3|TRBV5-4|TRBD2
CASTIAGGITDTQYF
TGTGCCAGCACCATAGCGGGGGGAATCACAGATACGCAGTATTTT
>TRBJ1-1|TRBV25-1|TRBD1
CASSQTGGEGVLEAFF
TGTGCCAGCAGCCAGACAGGGGGCGAAGGGGTTCTTGAAGCTTTCTTT
>TRBJ1-5|TRBV4-1|-
CASSQGDQPQHF
TGCGCCAGCAGCCAGGGGGATCAGCCCCAGCATTTT
>TRBJ1-2|TRBV6-5|TRBD1
CASSRGTEYGYTF
TGTGCCAGCAGTCGGGGGACAGAGTATGGCTACACCTTC
>TRBJ1-2|TRBV5-1|-
CASSRTGDMGGYTF
TGCGCCAGCAGCCGAACGGGGGACATGGGTGGCTACACCTTC
>TRBJ1-3|TRBV5-1|-
CASSLGDIQPYSGNTIYF
TGCGCCAGCAGCTTAGGGGACATACAGCCTTACTCTGGAAACACCATATATTTT
>TRBJ2-2|TRBV21-1|-
CASGTPPGVRGAGELFF
TGTGCCAGCGGAACTCCACCAGGTGTCCGGGGGGCCGGGGAGCTGTTTTTT
>TRBJ1-1|TRBV7-9|-
CASSLQDNTEAFF
TGTGCCAGCAGCTTACAGGACAACACTGAAGCTTTCTTT
>TRBJ2-3|TRBV6-1|-
CASSESNSTDTQYF
TGTGCCAGCAGTGAATCGAATAGCACAGATACGCAGTATTTT
>TRBJ2-2|TRBV5-1|-
CASGGGMNTGELFF
TGCGCCAGCGGAGGGGGCATGAACACCGGGGAGCTGTTTTTT
>TRBJ2-1|TRBV27|-
CASGVGGYNEQFF
TGTGCCAGCGGGGTTGGCGGTTACAATGAGCAGTTCTTC
>TRBJ1-6|TRBV19|TRBD1
CASSIPGQSFGSPLHF
TGTGCCAGTAGTATTCCGGGACAGAGTTTTGGGTCACCCCTCCACTTT
>TRBJ1-6|TRBV30|-
CAWNPQGILRSPLHF
TGTGCCTGGAACCCCCAGGGGATTTTAAGATCACCCCTCCACTTT
>TRBJ1-2|TRBV14|-
CASSQDKSYGYTF
TGTGCCAGCAGCCAAGACAAGTCGTATGGCTACACCTTC
>TRBJ1-1|TRBV6-5|-
CASMVQGDTEAFF
TGTGCCAGCATGGTGCAGGGCGACACTGAAGCTTTCTTT